The source of this TCR beta chain is a study of cytomegalovirus exposure and HLA in healthy donors. The PCR employed 60 Vbeta primers together with 13 Jbeta primers. This table comes from immunoSEQ multiplex PCR, and its TCRdb copy is limited to in-frame clones, with some not included. The listing contains under 200,000 clones. The receptor's source is a man aged 30 to 45 in good health and CMV-seronegative. Sequenced input: PBMCs.

The CDR3 loop is CASSLGGTDLHF. The CDR3 DNA reads as TGTGCCAGCAGCTTAGGAGGGACTGATCTCCACTTT. This sequence joins TRBV7-9 and TRBJ1-6; perhaps TRBD1 as D (5 bases). The CDR3 is made up of 12 amino acids. CDR1 SEHNR and CDR2 FQNEAQ come from the germline V gene (reference sequence). V lost 1 base to trimming and J lost 16 bases, with 11 bases between them.